Below, 19 T cell receptor beta chains from the same sample are listed, as sequenced in a study of cytomegalovirus exposure and HLA in healthy donors. The method was immunoSEQ multiplex PCR; TCRdb's version includes in-frame clones alone and lacks a portion of them. The sample shows more than 65,000 clones, approximately 93% of them seen only once. Sequences were obtained from PBMCs. The receptors were gathered from a young man in good health and CMV-seronegative.

The J gene is TRBJ1-5, the V gene TRBV18; maybe TRBD1 (6 bases). The length of the CDR3 is 15 residues. Germline V gives CDR1 KGHSH, CDR2 LQKENI. Trimming removed 3 bases from V and 0 bases from J, with 9 bases in between. CDR3 DNA sequence: TGTGCCAGCTCACCCGTGACAGGTAGCAATCAGCCCCAGCATTTT. It translates to CASSPVTGSNQPQHF.

This clone was seen once. The V gene is TRBV6-5, the J gene TRBJ2-7; the match to TRBD2 covers 10 bases. Germline CDR1 reads MNHEY; CDR2 reads SVGAGI. The CDR3 covers 15 residues. Trimming cost V 9 bases and J 3 bases; bases outside gene matches: 11. The CDR3 DNA follows: TGTGCCAGTTGGGGGCTAGCGGGAGAGATCTACGAGCAGTACTTC. As protein: CASWGLAGEIYEQYF.

This clone was counted once. The rearrangement links TRBV30 to TRBJ1-5; TRBD1 matches at 10 bases. V lost 2 bases to trimming and J lost 6 bases; unmatched junction nucleotides: 4. CDR1 and CDR2 from the germline V gene are GTSNPN and SVGIG (reference sequence). This CDR3 contains 14 residues. In DNA form, the CDR3 reads TGTGCCTGGAGTCCGGGACAGGGGCTTCAGCCCCAGCATTTT. It codes for CAWSPGQGLQPQHF.

This clone was observed a single time. The chain uses TRBV15 and TRBJ2-3; no definite D call. Germline V lookup: CDR1 LNHNV, CDR2 YYDKDF (reference sequence). Between the trimmed V and J ends, which lost 3 bases and 2 bases, there was a span of 6 bases. The CDR3 runs to 13 residues. The CDR3, as DNA: TGTGCCACCAGCAGCAGGATCACAGATACGCAGTATTTT. Its translation is CATSSRITDTQYF. Full variable domain (rest looked up from reference TRBV15 and TRBJ2-3): DAMVIQNPRYQVTQFGKPVTLSCSQTLNHNVMYWYQQKSSQAPKLLFHYYDKDFNNEADTPDNFQSRRPNTSFCFLDIRSPGLGDTAMYLCATSSRITDTQYFGPGTRLTVL.

The chain uses TRBV9 and TRBJ2-1; the match to TRBD2 covers 12 bases. The CDR3 has 18 residues. Germline CDR1 is SGDLS and CDR2 is YYNGEE. The V and J ends lost 0 bases and 6 bases, in that order; junction bases with no gene match: 10. CDR3 residues: CASSVGWTSGNRANEQFF. For the CDR3, the DNA is TGTGCCAGCAGCGTAGGCTGGACTAGCGGGAATAGGGCCAATGAGCAGTTCTTC.

V gene TRBV5-4 combines with J gene TRBJ2-7, with 7 positions matching TRBD1. The trim removed 4 bases at V and 0 bases at J, leaving 16 bases unmatched. The germline gives CDR1 SGHNT, CDR2 YYREEE (reference sequence). The CDR3 loop spans 18 amino acids. The CDR3 DNA sequence: TGTGCCAGCAGCCCCAATGGGGACGGGACAGCTTTCTCCTACGAGCAGTACTTC. Residues: CASSPNGDGTAFSYEQYF.

J is TRBJ1-2 and V is TRBV19; D not resolved. The CDR3 has 15 residues. The V end was cut by 1 base, the J end by 2 bases, with 11 bases between. The germline CDR1 and CDR2 sequences are LNHDA and SQIVND (reference sequence). CDR3 coding DNA: TGTGCCAGTAGTATAGGGCCTCTACTAAACTATGGCTACACCTTC. This gives the protein CASSIGPLLNYGYTF.

The chain employs TRBV6-5 and TRBJ1-5; TRBD1 matches 7 bases. Germline V CDR1 and CDR2: MNHEY, SVGAGI. Trimming removed 10 bases from V and 1 base from J; junction bases left unmatched: 7. CDR3 size: 14 residues. The CDR3 bases are TGTGCCACCAGGGGGGGTTCGAGCAATCAGCCCCAGCATTTT. It yields the protein CATRGGSSNQPQHF.

The chain combines TRBV5-4 with TRBJ2-2, with a possible D match to TRBD2 (5 bases). The CDR3 consists of 15 residues. The ends were cut back, 2 bases at V and 7 bases at J, with 15 bases in the middle. The V gene's germline CDR1 is SGHNT and CDR2 YYREEE (reference sequence). CDR3 coding DNA: TGTGCCAGCAGCTTCCGCCGGGAAGCCTTCGGGGAGCTGTTTTTT. Translation gives CASSFRREAFGELFF.

This clone was recorded only once. In DNA form, the CDR3 reads TGTGCCAGCAGCTTAGACAGGGGTGTCCACGAGCAGTACTTC. Translating gives CASSLDRGVHEQYF. The V gene is TRBV11-2, the J gene TRBJ2-7; tentatively, D is TRBD1 (6 bases). The germline V and J ends were trimmed by 0 bases and 5 bases, with 11 bases remaining between them. This CDR3 contains 14 residues. The germline V gene has CDR1 SGHAT and CDR2 FQNNGV.

This chain connects TRBV10-3 to TRBJ1-2; D is possibly TRBD1 (5 bases). CDR3 length: 14 amino acids. Germline V lookup: CDR1 ENHRY, CDR2 SYGVKD. Trimming cost V 6 bases and J 4 bases, with 15 bases left between them. CDR3 nucleotide sequence: TGTGCCATCAGAGAGGACGGTGGGGCCTATGGCTACACCTTC. Protein product: CAIREDGGAYGYTF.

V usage is TRBV7-9 and J usage is TRBJ2-7; no firm D call. The CDR3 loop spans 14 amino acids. V shed 7 bases and J shed 0 bases, with 13 bases lying between them. The V gene's germline CDR1 is SEHNR and CDR2 FQNEAQ (reference sequence). The CDR3 DNA follows: TGTGCCAGCAAAAGAGGCCCCAACTCCTACGAGCAGTACTTC. The encoded protein is CASKRGPNSYEQYF.

The V gene is TRBV5-1, the J gene TRBJ1-6; the D gene is possibly TRBD1 (6 bases). Trimming left V 2 bases short and J 8 bases short, with 26 bases between. Germline lookup yields CDR1 SGHRS and CDR2 YFSETQ. The CDR3 is made up of 19 amino acids. CDR3 nucleotides: TGCGCCAGCAGCTTAGTCGGAAATACAGGGTGGCTTAAGGATTCACCCCTCCACTTT. Its translation is CASSLVGNTGWLKDSPLHF. Using reference TRBV5-1 and TRBJ1-6 for the parts outside the CDR3, the full variable domain is KAGVTQTPRYLIKTRGQQVTLSCSPISGHRSVSWYQQTPGQGLQFLFEYFSETQRNKGNFPGRFSGRQFSNSRSEMNVSTLELGDSALYLCASSLVGNTGWLKDSPLHFGNGTRLTVT.

The rearrangement links TRBV10-2 to TRBJ2-3, with 9 nucleotides matching TRBD2. Losses at the gene ends were 2 bases for V and 5 bases for J; bases not matched to a gene: 5. The CDR3 has 15 amino acids. Germline V CDR1 and CDR2: WSHSY, SAAADI. CDR3 bases: TGCGCCAGCAGTGAGCGGAGACTAGCGGTAGATACGCAGTATTTT. Encoded protein: CASSERRLAVDTQYF.

This chain uses TRBV15 with TRBJ2-7, with a tentative D call TRBD2 (6 bases). CDR1 and CDR2 from the germline V gene are LNHNV and YYDKDF (reference sequence). The CDR3 runs to 13 residues. V lost 3 bases, J lost 3 bases, and 9 bases lay in between. CDR3 sequence (DNA): TGTGCCACCAGCAGCGTCGGGAGCTACGAGCAGTACTTC. Residues: CATSSVGSYEQYF.

The chain is built from TRBV6-5 and TRBJ2-2; 7 nucleotides agree with TRBD2. The V gene end was trimmed by 3 bases and the J gene end by 3 bases; junction bases not matched to a gene: 7. The CDR3 length is 16 residues. CDR1 and CDR2 (germline): MNHEY, SVGAGI. The CDR3 loop is CASSYLGGLDTGELFF. DNA for the CDR3: TGTGCCAGCAGTTATCTCGGGGGGTTGGACACCGGGGAGCTGTTTTTT.

The CDR3 DNA reads TGCGCCAGCAGCCAATGGACTAGCGGGGGGGAAGAGACCCAGTACTTC. Protein: CASSQWTSGGEETQYF. V usage is TRBV5-1 and J usage is TRBJ2-5; TRBD2 aligns across 15 bases. With 4 bases clipped from V and 3 bases from J, the junction kept 4 bases outside the gene matches. Germline loops: CDR1 SGHRS, CDR2 YFSETQ. The CDR3 is 16 amino acids.

This clone was detected only once. The gene calls are TRBV5-1 and TRBJ1-4; 10 bases align to TRBD1. After removal of 4 bases from V and 8 bases from J, the junction contained 8 bases not matched to a gene. There are 15 residues in the CDR3. CDR1 and CDR2 from the germline V gene are SGHRS and YFSETQ. The CDR3 region is CASSGGQGSTEKLFF. CDR3 bases: TGCGCCAGCAGCGGGGGACAGGGGTCTACCGAAAAACTGTTTTTT.

This clone was observed a single time. CDR3 coding DNA: TGTGCCAGCCGCAGGGATCGAGTGCAAGAGACCCAGTACTTC. Protein: CASRRDRVQETQYF. This chain connects TRBV6-1 to TRBJ2-5, with a tentative D call TRBD1 (5 bases). This CDR3 has 14 residues. Germline loops: CDR1 MNHNS, CDR2 SASEGT. The V end lost 8 bases, the J end lost 2 bases, and 15 bases lay between the germline ends.